This T cell receptor beta chain derives from a study of post-analysis software for immune sequencing data. Overall study results and limits: Clustering by F measure revealed strong co-clustering among samples prepared together in one batch. In multiple sclerosis, normalized Chao1 diversity was significantly below that of controls. Five TRBV segments were significantly more frequent in patients than in controls. TRBV5-6, TRBV5-1 and TRBV20-1 were among these segments.

The CDR3 extends over 19 amino acids. V shed 4 bases, J shed 3 bases, and the junction held 14 bases outside the gene matches. Germline CDR1 SGHTA, CDR2 FQGNSA. Remarks on this clonotype: Its matching antigen is unknown.

cDNA libraries of TCR beta carried unique molecular identifiers. Input of 1 to 10 million T cells yielded 550,000 or so cDNA molecules. In TCRdb, the PCR reads were re-called with MiXCR into one record per CDR3 protein. Counted here are 350,000 to 450,000 distinct CDR3 sequences, approximately 42% occurring once; the ten biggest clones make up 6.5% to 8%. The chain couples TRBV7-2 to TRBJ2-7; 14 bases are shared with TRBD2. This receptor was taken from a girl aged 2-10 years with multiple sclerosis. The specimen was blood. The CDR3 region is CASSSPGSGTSGRNYEQYF. Here the CDR3 DNA reads TGTGCCAGCAGCTCGCCTGGCTCCGGGACTAGCGGGAGAAACTACGAGCAGTACTTC.